The rows below give T cell receptor beta chains drawn from one sample of a study of beta chain features in type 1 diabetes. Sequencing was performed with immunoSEQ multiplex PCR; in TCRdb, only in-frame clones are kept and a portion is missing. The data contain 95,000 to 150,000 clones, about a sixth of them singletons. The sequenced sample consisted of central memory CD4+ T cells from blood. All receptors come from a man aged 25 to 45 with type 1 diabetes. Both conserved end residues are part of each CDR3. Fields, in order: clone size, J gene, V gene, D gene, CDR3 protein, CDR3 DNA. D genes are given only for firm matches. Only part of the rows carry a size: once, few, many, or a class if the clone is expanded.

few TRBJ2-5 TRBV7-9 TRBD2 CASSLGTSGGYQETQYF TGTGCCAGCAGCTTAGGCACTAGCGGGGGTTATCAAGAGACCCAGTACTTC
few TRBJ1-2 TRBV5-6 TRBD1 CASSPGTGYGYTF TGTGCCAGCAGCCCAGGGACAGGGTATGGCTACACCTTC
few TRBJ1-6 TRBV16 . CASTETDYNSPLHF TGTGCCAGCACCGAGACAGACTATAATTCACCCCTCCACTTT
. TRBJ1-2 TRBV15 . CATSRAGDGYTF TGTGCCACCAGCAGAGCAGGGGATGGCTACACCTTC
. TRBJ2-1 TRBV6-5 TRBD2 CASGKAGGVDNEQFF TGTGCCAGCGGGAAAGCGGGGGGGGTAGACAATGAGCAGTTCTTC
few TRBJ1-6 TRBV30 TRBD1 CAWRRQGDSPLHF TGTGCCTGGAGGAGACAGGGTGATTCACCCCTCCACTTT
. TRBJ2-3 TRBV9 . CASSLRGDTQYF TGTGCCAGCAGTCTTCGTGGGGATACGCAGTATTTT
few TRBJ2-7 TRBV11-2 TRBD1 CASSPGQAEQYF TGTGCCAGCAGCCCTGGACAGGCCGAGCAGTACTTC
few TRBJ2-7 TRBV5-4 . CASSLDTSSYEQYF TGTGCCAGCAGCTTGGATACTAGCAGCTACGAGCAGTACTTC
many TRBJ1-4 TRBV5-4 . CASSFPGAGNEKLFF TGTGCCAGCAGCTTCCCAGGGGCGGGGAATGAAAAACTGTTTTTT
many TRBJ2-7 TRBV6-5 . CASSYSRGYEQYF TGTGCCAGCAGTTACTCGAGAGGTTACGAGCAGTACTTC
few TRBJ2-2 TRBV7-2 . CASSLQEGVTGELFF TGTGCCAGCAGTCTTCAAGAGGGTGTCACCGGGGAGCTGTTTTTT
. TRBJ1-6 TRBV4-3 . CASSQVQQANSPLHF TGCGCCAGCAGCCAAGTGCAGCAGGCTAATTCACCCCTCCACTTT
. TRBJ2-1 TRBV19 TRBD2 CASSIRTSGGSYNEQFF TGTGCCAGTAGCATAAGGACTAGCGGTGGCTCCTACAATGAGCAGTTCTTC
few TRBJ1-1 TRBV29-1 . CSVDIQSTEAFF TGCAGCGTTGATATCCAGAGCACTGAAGCTTTCTTT
few TRBJ2-2 TRBV6-1 . CASSDPGAPRGTGELFF TGTGCCAGCAGTGACCCAGGGGCCCCTCGAGGCACCGGGGAGCTGTTTTTT
few TRBJ2-3 TRBV5-1 TRBD2 CASMRLAGEITDTQYF TGCGCCAGCATGAGGTTAGCGGGGGAGATCACAGATACGCAGTATTTT